This TCR beta chain was captured in a study of T cell responses to AZD1222 COVID-19 vaccine. The CDR3 is 14 amino acids. Trimming pared 3 bases from V and 4 bases from J, leaving 13 bases between. Germline values: CDR1 SGHTA, CDR2 FQGNSA. Using immunoSEQ multiplex PCR, the repertoire was profiled, and TCRdb retains in-frame clones only, with some absent. The data contain fewer than 110,000 clones, around nine tenths of them singletons. This receptor was taken from an adult in good health. The specimen comprised peripheral blood, sampled on day 0 of AZD1222 vaccination. The J gene is TRBJ2-7, the V gene TRBV7-2; D is perhaps TRBD1 or TRBD2 (5 bases each). CDR3 loop: CASSLGAQGYEQYF. The CDR3 DNA follows: TGTGCCAGCAGCTTGGGAGCGCAGGGTTACGAGCAGTACTTC.